This passage covers 9 T cell receptor beta chains from one sample sequenced in a study of CXCR3-negative and CXCR3-positive naive CD8 T cells. Points from the study as a whole: Naive cells that were CXCR3-positive had more hydrophobic TRB CDR3s (compared with CXCR3-negative naive cells).

No antigen is known for these receptors. All TRB cDNA libraries came from 5' RACE performed with UMI labels. TCRdb reprocessed the 5' RACE reads, with one entry per CDR3 protein and no DNA. The ten top clones account for around 0.4%, within a sample of approximately 100,000 distinct CDR3 sequences. Sequences were obtained from naive CXCR3+ CD8+ T cells from blood. As to subset: CD45RO-CCR7+CD27+CD95- naive CD8+ T cells expressing CXCR3 (TNR3+). These TCRs come from a human donor in good health. Some clones in this sample may be carry-over from other donors' samples.

The rearrangement uses TRBV10-2 and TRBJ2-7. Germline assignment: CDR1 WSHSY and CDR2 SAAADI. The length of the CDR3 is 12 residues. The CDR3 spells CASSDLDYEQYF.

This chain joins TRBV6-2 or TRBV6-3 and TRBJ2-7. This CDR3 contains 13 residues. CDR1 is MNHEY and CDR2 is SVGEGT in the germline V gene. This CDR3 reads CASSDRTPYEQYF.

The rearrangement uses TRBV29-1 and TRBJ1-2; TCRdb's D call, TRBD1, is unchecked because there is no DNA. The CDR3 loop spans 13 amino acids. The germline V gene encodes CDR1 SQVTM and CDR2 ANQGSEA. This CDR3 is CSVAQGGKYGYTF.

The chain recombines TRBV5-1 with TRBJ2-1; checking the TCRdb D call of TRBD2 is not possible without DNA. CDR3 length equals 16 residues. CDR1 SGHRS and CDR2 YFSETQ come from the germline V gene. CDR3 protein: CASSDPTEVWGDEQFF.

This chain joins TRBV10-3 and TRBJ2-7. Germline-derived CDR1 and CDR2 are ENHRY and SYGVKD. The CDR3 has 13 amino acids. CDR3 protein: CAISLGSSYEQYF.

This rearrangement joins TRBV7-9 to TRBJ2-1; TCRdb returns TRBD1, unconfirmable since there is no DNA. There are 14 residues in the CDR3. Per the germline V gene, CDR1 is SEHNR and CDR2 is FQNEAQ (reference sequence). The CDR3: CASSTGSGGIRQFF.

The V and J genes are TRBV27 and TRBJ2-1; lacking DNA, the TRBD2 call made by TCRdb goes unchecked. Per germline, CDR1 MNHEY and CDR2 SMNVEV (reference sequence). The CDR3 spans 16 residues. The CDR3 loop is CASSGVSGRDYNEQFF.

The CDR3 sequence: CASSDGDTGVENEKLFF. The chain combines TRBV6-4 with TRBJ1-4; the TCRdb call, TRBD1, lacks DNA for checking. The CDR3 totals 17 residues. Germline loops: CDR1 MRHNA, CDR2 SNTAGT.

This CDR3 is CASSLEGVGQMYF. The chain couples TRBV5-1 to TRBJ2-3; TCRdb gives TRBD1 as the D gene, but with no DNA this cannot be confirmed. The CDR3 totals 13 residues. Looked up from germline, CDR1 is SGHRS and CDR2 is YFSETQ.